This T cell receptor beta chain is drawn from a study of blood T cell repertoires in COVID-19. Study-level information: The analysed material was cDNA or gDNA that came from T cells, B-cell-depleted T cells, or PBMCs.

Ages ranged from about 18 to 100 years, with residence in under 25 US areas. Cohorts were assigned according to the clinical history that participants reported. This clone has a handful of counts. This CDR3 contains 15 residues. Per the germline V gene, CDR1 is SEHNR and CDR2 is FQNEAQ (reference sequence). V lost 2 bases and J 4 bases, leaving 11 bases between the germline ends. In the study's own analysis: Estimation of nucleated cell counts relied on the amplification of reference gene primers. The table came from immunoSEQ multiplex PCR; TCRdb's copy has only in-frame clones and leaves some out. D and trimming come from the DNA, and the V and J calls and clone size come from that table. The table lists 200,000 or so clones, 65% to 90% of them singletons, with 3.5% to 4% in the top ten.

The source is a middle-aged woman with acute COVID-19. Sequencing was performed on PBMCs or T cells enriched from blood (not recorded which). The gene calls are TRBV7-9 and TRBJ2-2; TRBD1 might be the D (6 bases). The CDR3 loop is CASSLSRGITGELFF. The CDR3 DNA follows: TGTGCCAGCAGCTTAAGCAGGGGAATCACCGGGGAGCTGTTTTTT.